A single sample is the source of the 18 T cell receptor beta chains below, sequenced in a study of cytotoxic CD8 clonotypes in ibrutinib-treated CLL. Sequenced by immunoSEQ multiplex PCR; TCRdb stores in-frame clones only, minus some. The sample lists 130,000 or so clones; 70% to 80% were seen once. The sample here was PBMCs, taken after 12 months of ibrutinib treatment. The receptors derive from a human donor with chronic lymphocytic leukemia.

This clone was seen a few times. V usage is TRBV20-1 and J usage is TRBJ2-3; D unresolved. Germline lookup yields CDR1 DFQATT and CDR2 SNEGSKA (reference sequence). CDR3 length: 10 amino acids. V lost 3 bases to trimming and J lost 5 bases, with 3 bases between them. CDR3 in DNA: TGCAGTGCTAGGCTAGATACGCAGTATTTT. It codes for CSARLDTQYF.

The chain carries TRBV5-1 and TRBJ2-3, with 12 bases identical to TRBD2. The germline V gene has CDR1 SGHRS and CDR2 YFSETQ. This CDR3 has 15 amino acids. The ends lost 0 bases at V and 5 bases at J; junction bases unmatched: 1. The CDR3 DNA reads as TGCGCCAGCAGCTTGGTACTAGCGGGGGGAGATACGCAGTATTTT. Translation: CASSLVLAGGDTQYF.

V gene TRBV6-5 combines with J gene TRBJ1-2; TRBD1 might be the D (5 bases). CDR1 and CDR2 (germline): MNHEY, SVGAGI. Trimming removed 0 bases from V and 2 bases from J, with 10 bases in between. The CDR3 has 15 residues. CDR3 coding DNA: TGTGCCAGCAGTTACTCTCCAGGGCTAAACTATGGCTACACCTTC. It is translated as CASSYSPGLNYGYTF.

The V and J genes are TRBV6-5 and TRBJ2-7; TRBD1 agrees at 8 bases. Germline lookup yields CDR1 MNHEY and CDR2 SVGAGI. The J segment lost 2 bases and the V segment lost 4 bases, leaving 4 bases of the junction unmatched. The CDR3 extends over 14 amino acids. The chain's CDR3 is CASSFGQGTYEQYF. DNA for the CDR3: TGTGCCAGCAGTTTCGGACAGGGAACCTACGAGCAGTACTTC.

In the case of this clone: A much larger clone differs from this one at a single base, so this may be a read error. The genes are TRBV14 and TRBJ2-1; no definite D call. The length of the CDR3 is 11 residues. V lost 3 bases to trimming and J lost 6 bases, with 3 bases between them. Per germline, CDR1 SGHDN and CDR2 FVKESK. CDR3 DNA: TGTGCCAGCAGCCAGGGCAATGAGCAGTTCTTC. It codes for CASSQGNEQFF.

The chain combines TRBV7-2 with TRBJ1-5; the match to TRBD1 covers 9 bases. V lost 2 bases to trimming and J lost 5 bases; unmatched junction nucleotides: 4. Per germline, CDR1 SGHTA and CDR2 FQGNSA. CDR3 size: 15 residues. The CDR3 here is CASSLLGQGHQPQHF. The CDR3 nucleotides read TGTGCCAGCAGCTTATTGGGACAGGGCCATCAGCCCCAGCATTTT.

This rearrangement joins TRBV7-8 to TRBJ1-2; D remains unclear. V was shortened by 5 bases and J by 4 bases, with 17 bases between the two germline ends. From germline, CDR1 is SGHVS and CDR2 FQNEAQ. This CDR3 region has 15 residues. CDR3 in amino acids: CASSAARLLIYGYTF. CDR3 in DNA: TGTGCCAGCAGCGCGGCACGCCTGTTGATCTATGGCTACACCTTC.

The chain is built from TRBV10-3 and TRBJ2-3, with no clear D. CDR3 size: 14 residues. V lost 0 bases and J lost 5, with 9 bases in between. Germline-derived CDR1 and CDR2 are ENHRY and SYGVKD. This CDR3 is CAISESTVGDTQYF. The CDR3 DNA reads TGTGCCATCAGTGAGTCGACCGTTGGAGATACGCAGTATTTT.

This clone was detected once. The CDR3 bases are TGTGCCAGCAGCTTAGGTTCTAGCATCCCCTACGAGCAGTACTTC. This sequence encodes CASSLGSSIPYEQYF. This chain connects TRBV7-8 to TRBJ2-7; TRBD2 is a possible D gene (5 bases). The CDR3 has 15 amino acids. V shed 1 base and J shed 2 bases, with 12 bases lying between them. CDR1 and CDR2 from the germline V gene are SGHVS and FQNEAQ.

Written as DNA, the CDR3 is TGTGCCAGCAGCGTAGGTCCCAGGGTGGATGCTAATGCCGAGCAGTACTTC. This encodes CASSVGPRVDANAEQYF. The chain couples TRBV9 to TRBJ2-7; D is perhaps TRBD1 (5 bases). This CDR3 has 17 residues. Germline CDR1 reads SGDLS; CDR2 reads YYNGEE. Trimming left V 0 bases short and J 6 bases short, with 22 bases between.

The table lists this clone with a few counts. Written as DNA, the CDR3 is TGCAGCGACGGGGGGCCGACTGAAGCTTTCTTT. Translation gives CSDGGPTEAFF. V is TRBV29-1 and J is TRBJ1-1, with a possible D match to TRBD1 (6 bases). The CDR3 covers 11 residues. From germline, CDR1 is SQVTM and CDR2 ANQGSEA. Trimming removed 7 bases at V and 5 bases at J, with 11 bases between.

The chain links TRBV10-3 to TRBJ2-7; the match to TRBD1 covers 9 bases. The CDR3 is 16 amino acids. The germline gives CDR1 ENHRY, CDR2 SYGVKD. The V gene end was trimmed by 5 bases and the J gene end by 3 bases; junction bases not matched to a gene: 11. The CDR3 spells CAISKAPGQGVYEQYF. The CDR3 DNA sequence: TGTGCCATCAGTAAGGCACCGGGACAGGGAGTCTACGAGCAGTACTTC.

The chain uses TRBV30 and TRBJ1-2; 7 bases are a match to TRBD1. After removal of 5 bases from V and 1 base from J, the junction contained 7 bases not matched to a gene. CDR1 and CDR2 (germline): GTSNPN, SVGIG (reference sequence). CDR3 length equals 14 residues. CDR3 sequence reads: CAWSGQAVNYGYTF. CDR3 DNA sequence: TGTGCCTGGTCAGGACAGGCCGTTAACTATGGCTACACCTTC.

V usage is TRBV6-1 and J usage is TRBJ2-7, with 9 bases aligning to TRBD1. This CDR3 comprises 16 residues. Per germline, CDR1 MNHNS and CDR2 SASEGT. V lost 1 base to trimming and J lost 6 bases; unmatched junction nucleotides: 10. CDR3 DNA: TGTGCCAGCAGTGAAGAGGGACAGGGAGGGACGGGCGAGCAGTACTTC. This encodes CASSEEGQGGTGEQYF.

CDR3 amino acids: CASSRSRQFGETQYF. The CDR3 bases are TGTGCCAGCAGCCGATCTAGACAGTTCGGGGAGACCCAGTACTTC. The chain carries TRBV7-6 and TRBJ2-5, with D possibly TRBD1 on 5 matching bases. CDR1 and CDR2 (germline): SGHVS, FNYEAQ. The CDR3 sequence is 15 residues long. Trimming left V 5 bases short and J 5 bases short, with 18 bases between.

The rearrangement joins TRBV9 to TRBJ2-2; TRBD1 matches 8 bases. CDR1 is SGDLS, CDR2 YYNGEE, per germline. V gave up 0 bases and J gave up 2 bases; unmatched junction bases: 6. This CDR3 has 17 amino acids. The CDR3 here is CASSVDRTGTNTGELFF. The CDR3 DNA reads as TGTGCCAGCAGCGTAGACCGGACAGGGACTAACACCGGGGAGCTGTTTTTT.

V usage is TRBV14 and J usage is TRBJ2-7; 9 bases agree with TRBD1. The V gene's germline CDR1 is SGHDN and CDR2 FVKESK. CDR3 length: 15 residues. J lost 2 bases, V lost 6 bases, and 8 bases had no gene match. CDR3 sequence: CASSQAGTGPYEQYF. The CDR3 nucleotides are TGTGCCAGCAGTCAGGCCGGGACAGGGCCCTACGAGCAGTACTTC.

This sequence joins TRBV5-1 and TRBJ1-1; D gene uncertain. Germline CDR1 is SGHRS and CDR2 is YFSETQ. V was trimmed by 0 bases and J by 1 base, leaving 4 bases between them. This CDR3 contains 13 residues. CDR3 sequence (DNA): TGCGCCAGCAGCTTGGCAACGAACACTGAAGCTTTCTTT. Translation: CASSLATNTEAFF.